These 14 T cell receptor beta chains were sequenced from one sample in a study of T cell repertoires in cytomegalovirus infection. TCRdb reprocessed the reads with MiXCR, giving one entry per CDR3 protein. The profile shows 450,000 to 550,000 distinct CDR3 sequences, 16% of them singletons. Sequenced material: CD8+ T cells from PBMCs. The receptors were gathered from a human donor in good health (CMV status not recorded). Some clones in this sample may be carry-over from other donors' samples.

On this clonotype itself: At one of its ends the junction is not consistent with the germline gene, which may arise from a read error. The chain combines TRBV4-1 with TRBJ1-2; 8 nucleotides agree with TRBD1. The germline CDR1 and CDR2 sequences are MGHRA and YSYEKL. This CDR3 contains 13 residues. The chain's CDR3 is CARSPGQEGGYTF. The CDR3 DNA follows: TGCGCCAGAAGCCCGGGACAGGAGGGGGGCTACACCTTC.

This clonotype was counted at least ten times. J is TRBJ1-5 and V is TRBV7-9, with no clear D. Trimming removed 2 bases at V and 2 bases at J, with 7 bases between. CDR3 length equals 14 residues. The germline V gene has CDR1 SEHNR and CDR2 FQNEAQ (reference sequence). CDR3 amino acids: CASSLYPRNQPQHF. For the CDR3, the DNA is TGTGCCAGCAGCTTATACCCGCGCAATCAGCCCCAGCATTTT.

The count of this clonotype is one. The chain couples TRBV4-2 to TRBJ2-1; 8 bases are a match to TRBD2. The CDR3 totals 16 residues. Germline assignment: CDR1 LGHNA and CDR2 YNFKEQ. V was pared by 1 base and J by 3 bases, with 5 bases of the junction left unmatched. CDR3 sequence reads: CASSQVAGGNYNEQFF. CDR3 bases: TGTGCCAGCAGCCAAGTGGCGGGAGGCAACTACAATGAGCAGTTCTTC.

This clonotype came up many times. V and J are TRBV5-4 and TRBJ1-1, with no clear D. The V end lost 5 bases, the J end lost 3 bases, and 11 bases lay between the germline ends. Germline V gene sequence: CDR1 SGHNT, CDR2 YYREEE (reference sequence). This CDR3 region has 13 residues. CDR3 in amino acids: CASSLNTYTEAFF. The CDR3 DNA reads TGTGCCAGCAGTCTGAACACGTACACTGAAGCTTTCTTT.

This rearrangement joins TRBV19 to TRBJ1-6; no firm D call. The CDR3 runs 13 residues. Germline lookup yields CDR1 LNHDA and CDR2 SQIVND (reference sequence). The V and J ends lost 2 bases and 10 bases respectively, with 9 bases between them. CDR3 sequence (DNA): TGTGCCAGTAGTATAATGGGAGCCTCACCCCTCCACTTT. This codes for CASSIMGASPLHF.

CDR3 amino acids: CAWASGAEGFYEQYF. The CDR3 coding sequence is TGTGCCTGGGCTTCCGGGGCCGAAGGTTTCTACGAGCAGTACTTC. This chain links TRBV30 with TRBJ2-7; perhaps D is TRBD1 or TRBD2 (5 bases each). The CDR3 runs to 15 residues. Germline-derived CDR1 and CDR2 are GTSNPN and SVGIG (reference sequence). Trimming removed 5 bases at V and 3 bases at J, with 20 bases between.

This clonotype was recorded at least ten times. The chain couples TRBV6-5 to TRBJ2-2; 10 bases align to TRBD2. Trimming cost V 2 bases and J 6 bases; bases outside gene matches: 3. CDR3 length: 15 residues. CDR1 and CDR2 from the germline V gene are MNHEY and SVGAGI. The CDR3 DNA sequence: TGTGCCAGCAGTTACCAGCGGGGGGGCCCCGGGGAGCTGTTTTTT. This sequence encodes CASSYQRGGPGELFF.

This clonotype was detected many times. This chain links TRBV7-9 with TRBJ2-3, with 8 positions matching TRBD1. After removal of 2 bases from V and 6 bases from J, the junction contained 7 bases not matched to a gene. Germline CDR1 and CDR2: SEHNR and FQNEAQ (reference sequence). This CDR3 is 15 amino acids long. CDR3 loop: CASSLRVQGEDTQYF. In nucleotides, the CDR3 is TGTGCCAGCAGCTTAAGAGTACAGGGGGAGGATACGCAGTATTTT.

This clonotype was picked up one time. The chain joins TRBV2 to TRBJ1-1; D remains ambiguous. There are 10 residues in the CDR3. Trimming shortened V by 7 bases and J by 7 bases, and 7 bases separated the two germline ends. From germline, CDR1 is SNHLY and CDR2 FYNNEI. This CDR3 is CASTTDEAFF. Written as DNA, the CDR3 is TGTGCCAGCACCACAGATGAAGCTTTCTTT.

A word on this clonotype: A much larger clone differs from this one at a single base, so this may be a read error. V and J are TRBV12-5 and TRBJ1-6; 7 bases are shared with TRBD1. The CDR3 loop spans 11 amino acids. Germline lookup yields CDR1 LGHNT and CDR2 FRNRAP. For the CDR3, the DNA is TGTGCTAGTGGTTTGGAGGGGGCCCTCTACTTT. Amino acid sequence: CASGLEGALYF. The whole variable domain, filled in from reference TRBV12-5 and TRBJ1-6, reads DARVTQTPRHKVTEMGQEVTMRCQPILGHNTVFWYRQTMMQGLELLAYFRNRAPLDDSGMPKDRFSAEMPDATLATLKIQPSEPRDSAVYFCASGLEGALYFGNGTRLTVT.

In its sample, this clonotype was seen many times. The V gene is TRBV11-2, the J gene TRBJ2-1, with 10 bases lining up with TRBD2. V lost 1 base and J lost 7; bases outside the gene matches: 4. CDR1 and CDR2 (germline): SGHAT, FQNNGV. The CDR3 totals 15 residues. The CDR3: CASSLGLAGANEQFF. CDR3 bases: TGTGCCAGCAGCTTAGGCCTAGCGGGAGCAAATGAGCAGTTCTTC.

Points on this clonotype: A much larger clone sits a single nucleotide away, making a read error possible. This chain uses TRBV6-8 with TRBJ2-5; 10 positions match TRBD1. This CDR3 has 16 amino acids. Germline CDR1 and CDR2: MNHGY and SAAAGT. CDR3 protein: CASSGIQGTGEEIQYF. Here the CDR3 DNA reads TGTGCCAGCAGTGGGATACAGGGGACAGGGGAAGAGATCCAGTACTTC.

Many counts were recorded for this clonotype. CDR3 DNA sequence: TGTGCCAGCAGGGGGGGACAGGCGGCTGGCTACACCTTC. Residues: CASRGGQAAGYTF. The chain recombines TRBV6-5 with TRBJ1-2; 8 bases are a match to TRBD1. CDR1 is MNHEY and CDR2 is SVGAGI in the germline V gene. The J segment lost 7 bases and the V segment lost 6 bases, leaving 7 bases of the junction unmatched. The CDR3 sequence is 13 residues long.

This clonotype was found a few times. CDR3 loop: CASSPLGDSNQPQHF. Written as DNA, the CDR3 is TGTGCCAGCAGTCCCCTAGGGGATAGCAATCAGCCCCAGCATTTT. The V and J genes are TRBV28 and TRBJ1-5, with a tentative D call TRBD1 (5 bases). The CDR3 sequence is 15 residues long. Germline V gives CDR1 MDHEN, CDR2 SYDVKM. The V gene lost 5 bases and the J gene lost 0 bases, with 11 bases spanning the gap.